This TCR beta chain emerged from a study of blood T cell repertoires in COVID-19 (dated by TCRdb to 2018 to 2021). For context, the study as a whole: Samples covering the acute and convalescent phases of COVID-19 were provided by collaborators in the United States, Italy and Spain. The dataset comprised deeply sampled blood TCRbeta repertoires from subjects exposed to, actively infected with, or recovered from COVID-19. The material from the prospective study consisted of cDNA or gDNA derived from T cells, B-cell-depleted T cells, or PBMCs. The samples were drawn from two sources: the first 160 participants of the ongoing ImmuneRACE study, and 1,200 or so subjects contributed by 6 global collaborators. Nearly every sample came with metadata listing a de-identified subject ID, COVID-19 status, age in years and sex. The repertoires were released in a freely available public database intended as a resource for research on the immune response to SARS-CoV-2. HLA class I and class II types, where available, came from metadata supplied by the sample provider rather than from assay-based typing.

TCRbeta CDR3 regions were amplified from genomic DNA by means of the immunoSEQ Assay, a bias-controlled multiplex PCR. Per the source publication's procedure: The number of nucleated cells in each sample was estimated by amplification of reference gene primers within the assay. To quantify the absolute abundance of each unique TCRbeta CDR3 rearrangement, sequence reads were collapsed and filtered. For each sample, productive Simpson clonality was calculated as the square root of Simpson's diversity index across productive rearrangements. The clones in this table, taken by TCRdb from immuneACCESS, are in-frame only. Not every clone is retained; where verified, under half of the shortfall comes from an unresolved V gene, and the cause of the rest is unknown. From that table come the V and J calls and clone size; the DNA was used to work out D and trimming. The sample data list fewer than 90,000 clones, and around 90% of these were observed just once. 15% of the sample is taken by the ten largest.

Whole blood was collected in K2EDTA tubes by collaborating institutions according to the institutions' own protocols. For TCRbeta analysis, collaborator samples were shipped as frozen whole blood, as isolated PBMCs, or as DNA extracted from either sample type. About this clone itself: Its antigen is currently not known. No base quality information exists; no much larger clone differs at one position.

Overall results and qualifications from the work: The quantity of clinical and demographic metadata differed by source and by participant and was supplied without curation.

Sequencing was performed on peripheral blood. The origin of this receptor is a male donor with acute or convalescent COVID-19.

Read as DNA, the sequence is TGTGCCAGCAGCTTGCAGGGTGCCACTGAAGCTTTCTTT. This translates into CASSLQGATEAFF. The chain was built from TRBV5-4 and TRBJ1-1; the D segment could be TRBD1, given 5 matching bases. V lost 1 base and J lost 4 bases; the stretch between them is 8 bases long. The CDR3 holds 13 amino acids from the cysteine to the phenylalanine. Here the CDR3 DNA is all that survives: 39 bases in frame from base 1. The CDR1 and CDR2 encoded by the germline V gene (reference sequence) are SGHNT and YYREEE.